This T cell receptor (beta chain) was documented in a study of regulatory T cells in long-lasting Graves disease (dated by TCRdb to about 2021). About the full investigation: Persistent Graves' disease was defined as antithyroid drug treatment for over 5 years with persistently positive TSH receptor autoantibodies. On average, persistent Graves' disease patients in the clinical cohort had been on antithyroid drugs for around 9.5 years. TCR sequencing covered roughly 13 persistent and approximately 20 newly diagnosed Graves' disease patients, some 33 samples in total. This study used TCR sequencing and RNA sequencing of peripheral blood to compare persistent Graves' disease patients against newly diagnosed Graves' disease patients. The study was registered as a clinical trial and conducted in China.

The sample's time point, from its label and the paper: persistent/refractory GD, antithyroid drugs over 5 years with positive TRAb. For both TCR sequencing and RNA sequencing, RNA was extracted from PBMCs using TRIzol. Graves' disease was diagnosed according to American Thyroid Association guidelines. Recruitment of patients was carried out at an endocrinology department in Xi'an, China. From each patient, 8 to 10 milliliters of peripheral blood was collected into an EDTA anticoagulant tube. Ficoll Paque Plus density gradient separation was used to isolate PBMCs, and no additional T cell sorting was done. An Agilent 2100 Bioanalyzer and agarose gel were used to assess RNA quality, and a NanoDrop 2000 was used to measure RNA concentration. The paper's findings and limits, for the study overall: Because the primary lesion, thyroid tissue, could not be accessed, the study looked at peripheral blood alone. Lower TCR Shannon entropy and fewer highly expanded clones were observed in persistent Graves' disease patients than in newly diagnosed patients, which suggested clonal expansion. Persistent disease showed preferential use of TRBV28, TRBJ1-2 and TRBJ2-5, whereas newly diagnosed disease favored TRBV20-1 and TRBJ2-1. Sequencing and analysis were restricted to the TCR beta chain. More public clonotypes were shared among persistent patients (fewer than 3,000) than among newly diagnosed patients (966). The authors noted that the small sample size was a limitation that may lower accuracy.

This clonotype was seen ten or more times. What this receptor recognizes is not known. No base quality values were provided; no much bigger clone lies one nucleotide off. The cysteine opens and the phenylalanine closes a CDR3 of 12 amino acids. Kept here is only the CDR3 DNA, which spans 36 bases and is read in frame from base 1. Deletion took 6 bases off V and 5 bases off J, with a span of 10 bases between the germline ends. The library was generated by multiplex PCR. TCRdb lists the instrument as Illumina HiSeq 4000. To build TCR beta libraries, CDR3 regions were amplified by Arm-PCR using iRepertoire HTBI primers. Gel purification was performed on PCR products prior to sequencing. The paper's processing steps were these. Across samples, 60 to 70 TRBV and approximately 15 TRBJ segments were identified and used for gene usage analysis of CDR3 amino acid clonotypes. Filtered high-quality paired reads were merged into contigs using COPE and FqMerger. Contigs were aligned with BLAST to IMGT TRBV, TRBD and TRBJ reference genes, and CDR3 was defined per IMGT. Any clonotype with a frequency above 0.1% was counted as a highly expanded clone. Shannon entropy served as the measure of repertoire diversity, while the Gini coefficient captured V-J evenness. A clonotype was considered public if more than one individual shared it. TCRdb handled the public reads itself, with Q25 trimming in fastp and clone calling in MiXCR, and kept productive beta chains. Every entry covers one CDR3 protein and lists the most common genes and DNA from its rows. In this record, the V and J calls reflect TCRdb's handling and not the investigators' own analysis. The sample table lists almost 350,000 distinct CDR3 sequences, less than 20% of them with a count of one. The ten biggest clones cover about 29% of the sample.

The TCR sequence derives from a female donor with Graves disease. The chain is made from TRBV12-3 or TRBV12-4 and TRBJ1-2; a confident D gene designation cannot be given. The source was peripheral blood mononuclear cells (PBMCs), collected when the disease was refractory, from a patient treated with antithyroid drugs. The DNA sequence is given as TGTGCCAGCAGCCCCGGGGTTTATGGCTACACCTTC. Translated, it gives CASSPGVYGYTF.